This entry is about one T cell receptor (beta chain). Assay: immunoSEQ multiplex PCR; the TCRdb copy retains only in-frame clones and omits some. This repertoire shows a few million clones, approximately 93% found once; its top ten account for 0.35% to 0.45%. The data derive from a study of shared clonotypes between healthy human individuals. Germline assignment: CDR1 SGHNT and CDR2 YYREEE (reference sequence). This CDR3 region has 14 residues. Germline trimming cut 4 bases from V and 3 bases from J; bases unmatched to any gene: 5. The sample comprised naive CD4+ T cells from PBMCs. The subset is: CD45RA+ positively selected. The clonotype originates from a man between 18 and 29 years old in good health. Some clones in this sample may be carry-over from other donors' samples. V and J are TRBV5-4 and TRBJ1-1; 8 bases are a match to TRBD1. The CDR3 nucleotides are TGTGCCAGCAGCGCACAGGGGGAGTACACTGAAGCTTTCTTT. Its protein product is CASSAQGEYTEAFF.